This is a list of T cell receptor beta chains from one sample in a study of T cell responses to AZD1222 COVID-19 vaccine. Some clones are missing from TCRdb's copy, which holds only in-frame ones; the method was immunoSEQ multiplex PCR. The table has fewer than 150,000 clones, roughly nine tenths seen once. The sample consisted of peripheral blood, taken 28 days after the second AZD1222 dose. Source of these receptors: an adult who received the AZD1222 COVID-19 vaccine. Both conserved end residues are part of each CDR3. Each record gives: V gene, clone size, J gene, D gene, CDR3 protein, CDR3 DNA. A D gene is named only where the DNA matches it firmly. Only part of the rows carry a size: once, few, many, or a class if the clone is expanded.

>TRBV18|NA|TRBJ1-3|NA
CASSPGEGSGNTIYF
TGTGCCAGCTCACCGGGGGAAGGGTCTGGAAACACCATATATTTT
>TRBV15|NA|TRBJ2-3|NA
CATSRDTGATDTQYF
TGTGCCACCAGCCGGGACACGGGGGCCACAGATACGCAGTATTTT
>TRBV29-1|NA|TRBJ1-2|NA
CSVDWSVNYGYTF
TGCAGCGTTGATTGGTCAGTTAACTATGGCTACACCTTC
>TRBV28|NA|TRBJ2-1|NA
CASSSGGLSSYNEQFF
TGTGCCAGCAGTTCCGGGGGTCTAAGCTCCTACAATGAGCAGTTCTTC
>TRBV13|few|TRBJ1-2|TRBD1
CASSALTAGTGMRGYTF
TGTGCCAGCAGCGCCCTAACCGCCGGGACAGGCATGCGGGGCTACACCTTC
>TRBV30|NA|TRBJ1-1|NA
CAWSVIGGGTEAFF
TGTGCCTGGAGTGTAATTGGGGGGGGCACTGAAGCTTTCTTT
>TRBV7-8|NA|TRBJ2-3|TRBD1
CASSRTIRQGAESDTQYF
TGTGCCAGCAGCCGAACAATAAGACAGGGGGCTGAATCAGATACGCAGTATTTT
>TRBV12-3/TRBV12-4|once|TRBJ1-2|NA
CASSFRGGGTF
TGTGCCAGCAGTTTTCGAGGAGGCGGCACCTTC
>TRBV2|NA|TRBJ2-5|NA
CASSLIGQETQYF
TGTGCCAGCAGTTTGATAGGCCAAGAGACCCAGTACTTC
>TRBV4-2|few|TRBJ1-2|TRBD1
CASSQRLPGQGRDGYTF
TGTGCCAGCAGCCAACGACTTCCGGGACAGGGGCGGGATGGCTACACCTTC
>TRBV28|NA|TRBJ1-1|NA
CASSLLSGVLGAFF
TGTGCCAGCAGTTTATTATCCGGAGTCCTGGGGGCTTTCTTT
>TRBV27|NA|TRBJ2-5|NA
CASSLFPTETQYF
TGTGCCAGCAGTTTATTTCCCACGGAGACCCAGTACTTC
>TRBV30|NA|TRBJ1-1|NA
CAWSGMLGGEAFF
TGTGCCTGGAGTGGGATGTTAGGTGGTGAAGCTTTCTTT
>TRBV9|NA|TRBJ1-2|TRBD1
CASSAVGTGVMSSYGYTF
TGTGCCAGCAGCGCAGTCGGGACAGGGGTGATGAGTAGCTATGGCTACACCTTC
>TRBV4-3|NA|TRBJ2-3|NA
CASSQDTSTDTQYF
TGCGCCAGCAGCCAAGATACTAGCACAGATACGCAGTATTTT
>TRBV3-1/TRBV3-2|NA|TRBJ1-3|NA
CASRWTVSGNTIYF
TGTGCCAGCAGGTGGACCGTCTCTGGAAACACCATATATTTT
>TRBV4-1|NA|TRBJ2-7|TRBD2
CASSQENSGSSYEQYF
TGCGCCAGCAGCCAAGAGAACAGCGGGAGCTCCTACGAGCAGTACTTC
>TRBV30|NA|TRBJ2-1|NA
CAWSDFNEQFF
TGTGCCTGGAGTGACTTTAATGAGCAGTTCTTC
>TRBV28|NA|TRBJ1-1|NA
CASSYRVGSEAFF
TGTGCCAGCAGTTACAGGGTAGGCAGTGAAGCTTTCTTT
>TRBV7-2|NA|TRBJ1-5|NA
CASSRGGRANQPQHF
TGTGCCAGCAGCAGAGGGGGGCGCGCCAATCAGCCCCAGCATTTT
>TRBV4-2|once|TRBJ2-1|NA
CASSQGPSDNEQFF
TGTGCCAGCAGCCAAGGGCCTAGCGACAATGAGCAGTTCTTC
>TRBV3-1/TRBV3-2|NA|TRBJ2-1|TRBD2
CASSQDRTSGESRGEQFF
TGTGCCAGCAGCCAAGATCGGACTAGCGGGGAATCTCGGGGTGAGCAGTTCTTC
>TRBV6-6|NA|TRBJ1-5|NA
CASRSGGDQPQHF
TGTGCCAGCAGATCCGGGGGAGATCAGCCCCAGCATTTT
>TRBV6-6|NA|TRBJ2-7|TRBD1
CASRQNRDSYEQYF
TGTGCCAGCAGACAGAACAGGGACAGCTACGAGCAGTACTTC
>TRBV10-3|NA|TRBJ1-4|NA
CAISEGRGEKLFF
TGTGCCATCAGTGAGGGCAGAGGGGAAAAACTGTTTTTT
>TRBV24-1|NA|TRBJ2-2|NA
CATSDAGLNTGELFF
TGTGCCACCAGTGATGCGGGACTGAACACCGGGGAGCTGTTTTTT
>TRBV28|NA|TRBJ1-4|TRBD1
CASSLASGTGEKLFF
TGTGCCAGCAGTCTAGCTTCGGGGACAGGTGAAAAACTGTTTTTT
>TRBV19|NA|TRBJ1-2|NA
CASSPGGGNYGYTF
TGTGCCAGTAGTCCTGGGGGGGGAAACTATGGCTACACCTTC
>TRBV3-1/TRBV3-2|NA|TRBJ1-3|NA
CASSQEEGPRNTIYF
TGTGCCAGCAGCCAAGAGGAGGGGCCGAGAAACACCATATATTTT
>TRBV15|NA|TRBJ1-1|NA
CATSRDLSGFDTEAFF
TGTGCCACCAGCAGAGATCTCTCAGGGTTTGACACTGAAGCTTTCTTT
>TRBV7-2|NA|TRBJ1-2|NA
CASSPASGEPGYTF
TGTGCCAGCAGCCCCGCCTCAGGGGAGCCTGGCTACACCTTC
>TRBV12-3/TRBV12-4|NA|TRBJ1-1|NA
CASSFEGTAEAFF
TGTGCCAGCAGTTTCGAGGGTACGGCTGAAGCTTTCTTT
>TRBV11-2|NA|TRBJ2-1|TRBD1
CASSVTGGLEQFF
TGTGCCAGCAGCGTAACAGGGGGCCTTGAGCAGTTCTTC
>TRBV7-9|NA|TRBJ2-2|TRBD1
CASSLQGPDTGELFF
TGTGCCAGCAGCCTACAGGGGCCCGACACCGGGGAGCTGTTTTTT
>TRBV5-1|once|TRBJ1-2|NA
CASSPGVREDGYTF
TGCGCCAGCAGCCCCGGGGTGAGGGAGGATGGCTACACCTTC
>TRBV5-1|NA|TRBJ2-3|TRBD2
CASSLETGLASSTDTQYF
TGCGCCAGCAGCTTGGAGACGGGACTAGCCTCTAGCACAGATACGCAGTATTTT
>TRBV19|NA|TRBJ2-1|TRBD2
CASSRSGRGYNEQFF
TGTGCCAGTAGTAGGAGCGGGAGGGGATACAATGAGCAGTTCTTC
>TRBV29-1|NA|TRBJ1-2|NA
CSVEATYGYTF
TGCAGCGTTGAGGCTACCTATGGCTACACCTTC
>TRBV7-2|NA|TRBJ1-2|TRBD1
CASSDRGRRYGYTF
TGTGCCAGCAGCGACAGGGGGCGCCGCTATGGCTACACCTTC
>TRBV10-2|NA|TRBJ2-7|NA
CASSPGLSLHEQYF
TGCGCCAGCAGTCCCGGACTTAGCCTCCACGAGCAGTACTTC
>TRBV7-2|NA|TRBJ1-2|NA
CASSLATGGSYGYTF
TGTGCCAGCAGCTTAGCGACGGGAGGGAGCTATGGCTACACCTTC
>TRBV15|NA|TRBJ2-1|TRBD2
CATSRGFGGLAGYNEQFF
TGTGCCACCAGCAGAGGCTTCGGGGGACTAGCGGGATACAATGAGCAGTTCTTC
>TRBV28|NA|TRBJ1-5|NA
CASSPLGDGSNQPQHF
TGTGCCAGCAGCCCACTGGGGGATGGAAGCAATCAGCCCCAGCATTTT
>TRBV10-3|NA|TRBJ1-5|NA
CAISEGRSNQPQHF
TGTGCCATCAGTGAAGGGAGAAGCAATCAGCCCCAGCATTTT
>TRBV5-1|once|TRBJ2-1|NA
CASSYNNEQFF
TGCGCCAGCAGCTATAACAATGAGCAGTTCTTC
>TRBV6-6|NA|TRBJ2-7|TRBD2
CASSTTSGEQYF
TGTGCCAGCAGTACAACTAGCGGCGAGCAGTACTTC
>TRBV6-4|NA|TRBJ2-3|TRBD2
CASSDVAAGSNSDTQYF
TGTGCCAGCAGTGATGTCGCAGCGGGGTCGAACTCAGATACGCAGTATTTT
>TRBV28|NA|TRBJ1-2|NA
CASDQHRDRPYGYTF
TGTGCCAGCGACCAGCACCGGGACCGACCCTATGGCTACACCTTC
>TRBV4-1|NA|TRBJ2-1|TRBD2
CASSHGFLAGVHNEQFF
TGCGCCAGCAGCCACGGATTTCTAGCGGGAGTCCATAATGAGCAGTTCTTC
>TRBV2|NA|TRBJ2-5|TRBD2
CASSEKLGLAGGRETQYF
TGTGCCAGCAGTGAAAAACTGGGACTAGCGGGGGGGAGAGAGACCCAGTACTTC
>TRBV2|NA|TRBJ1-1|NA
CASSGDKAGAFF
TGTGCCAGCAGCGGGGACAAGGCCGGAGCTTTCTTT
>TRBV30|NA|TRBJ1-1|NA
CAWSLTEAFF
TGTGCCTGGAGTCTCACTGAAGCTTTCTTT
>TRBV4-2|NA|TRBJ1-5|TRBD1
CASSQGTTGQGLLYSNQPQHF
TGTGCCAGCAGCCAGGGGACCACGGGACAGGGACTACTTTATAGCAATCAGCCCCAGCATTTT
>TRBV19|NA|TRBJ2-7|NA
CASSIHRSAYEQYF
TGTGCCAGTAGTATTCATAGGAGCGCCTACGAGCAGTACTTC
>TRBV10-2|NA|TRBJ2-1|NA
CASSANEYNEQFF
TGCGCCAGCAGTGCGAACGAGTACAATGAGCAGTTCTTC
>TRBV6-5|NA|TRBJ1-2|NA
CASSMGDTGYGYTF
TGTGCCAGCAGTATGGGGGATACGGGCTATGGCTACACCTTC
>TRBV28|NA|TRBJ2-2|NA
CASSLTGTGELFF
TGTGCCAGCAGTTTAACCGGGACGGGGGAGCTGTTTTTT